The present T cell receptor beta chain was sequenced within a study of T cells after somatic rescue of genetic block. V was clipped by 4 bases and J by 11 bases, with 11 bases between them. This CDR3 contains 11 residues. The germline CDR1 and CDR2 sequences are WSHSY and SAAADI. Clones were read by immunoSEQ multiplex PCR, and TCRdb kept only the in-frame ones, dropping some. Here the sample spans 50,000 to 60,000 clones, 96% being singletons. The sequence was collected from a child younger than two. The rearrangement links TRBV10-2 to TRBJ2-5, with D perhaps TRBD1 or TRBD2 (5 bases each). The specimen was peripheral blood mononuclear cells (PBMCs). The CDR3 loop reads CASSVSGPQYF. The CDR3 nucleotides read TGCGCCAGCAGTGTCTCGGGACCTCAGTACTTC.